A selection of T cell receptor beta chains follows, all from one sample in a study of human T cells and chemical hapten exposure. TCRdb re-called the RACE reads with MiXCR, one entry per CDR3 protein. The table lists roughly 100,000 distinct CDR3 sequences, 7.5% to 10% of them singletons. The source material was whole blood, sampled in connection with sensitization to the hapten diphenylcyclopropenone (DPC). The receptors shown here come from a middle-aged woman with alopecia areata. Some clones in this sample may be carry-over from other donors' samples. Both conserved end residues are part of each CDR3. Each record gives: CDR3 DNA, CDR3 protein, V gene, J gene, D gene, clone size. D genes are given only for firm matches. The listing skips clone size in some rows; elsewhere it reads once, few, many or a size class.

cdr3_nt: TGCGCCAGCAGCATGGACGGGAAAGAGACCCAGTACTTC; cdr3_aa: CASSMDGKETQYF; v_call: TRBV5-1; j_call: TRBJ2-5; d_call: .; clone_size: many
cdr3_nt: TGTGCCAGCAGGCCACTAGCTGGGGCCGGGGAGCTGTTTTTT; cdr3_aa: CASRPLAGAGELFF; v_call: TRBV6-4; j_call: TRBJ2-2; d_call: .; clone_size: .
cdr3_nt: TGTGCCAGCAGCTTGAGGGGGGTGAACACTGAAGCTTTCTTT; cdr3_aa: CASSLRGVNTEAFF; v_call: TRBV7-9; j_call: TRBJ1-1; d_call: .; clone_size: many
cdr3_nt: TGCAGTGCCCCTAGAGCGGGAGTAGAGACCGGGGAGCTGTTTTTT; cdr3_aa: CSAPRAGVETGELFF; v_call: TRBV20-1; j_call: TRBJ2-2; d_call: TRBD2; clone_size: many
cdr3_nt: TGTGCCAGCAGAGTGGAGGGTTCCTACAATGAGCAGTTCTTC; cdr3_aa: CASRVEGSYNEQFF; v_call: TRBV28; j_call: TRBJ2-1; d_call: .; clone_size: few
cdr3_nt: TGTGCCAGCAGCGGGTATAGCGGGAGAAGTGAGGAGCAGTACTTC; cdr3_aa: CASSGYSGRSEEQYF; v_call: TRBV9; j_call: TRBJ2-7; d_call: TRBD2; clone_size: .
cdr3_nt: TGTGCCAGCAACTCTGGGGCCAACGTCCTGACTTTC; cdr3_aa: CASNSGANVLTF; v_call: TRBV6-1; j_call: TRBJ2-6; d_call: .; clone_size: many
cdr3_nt: TGTGCCAGCAGTTACTCGGCTAGCGGGAGCGTTTACGAGCAGTACTTC; cdr3_aa: CASSYSASGSVYEQYF; v_call: TRBV6-5; j_call: TRBJ2-7; d_call: TRBD2; clone_size: .
cdr3_nt: TGCAGTGCGAACCGGCTAGCGGGGATAAATGAGCAGTTCTTC; cdr3_aa: CSANRLAGINEQFF; v_call: TRBV20-1; j_call: TRBJ2-1; d_call: TRBD2; clone_size: few
cdr3_nt: TGTGCCACCAGTGATGGGGCTAGCGGGAGTCAAGCAGATACGCAGTATTTT; cdr3_aa: CATSDGASGSQADTQYF; v_call: TRBV24-1; j_call: TRBJ2-3; d_call: TRBD2; clone_size: .
cdr3_nt: TGCAGCGTTCGGTCCCTGAACACTGAAGCTTTCTTT; cdr3_aa: CSVRSLNTEAFF; v_call: TRBV29-1; j_call: TRBJ1-1; d_call: .; clone_size: many
cdr3_nt: TGTGCCAGCTCACCGTATCCATTCCCGAACACCGGGGAGCTGTTTTTT; cdr3_aa: CASSPYPFPNTGELFF; v_call: TRBV18; j_call: TRBJ2-2; d_call: .; clone_size: .
cdr3_nt: TGTGCCACCAGTGATTCGTCGCCGAATCAGGGGCACCAATGGAATGAGCAGTTCTTC; cdr3_aa: CATSDSSPNQGHQWNEQFF; v_call: TRBV24-1; j_call: TRBJ2-1; d_call: .; clone_size: many
cdr3_nt: TGCGCCAGCAGCCAAGATGAGCGGGACAAGCAGTACTTC; cdr3_aa: CASSQDERDKQYF; v_call: TRBV4-3; j_call: TRBJ2-4; d_call: .; clone_size: few
cdr3_nt: TGTGCCTGGGCCGGACAGATGAACACCGGGGAGCTGTTTTTT; cdr3_aa: CAWAGQMNTGELFF; v_call: TRBV30; j_call: TRBJ2-2; d_call: .; clone_size: few
cdr3_nt: TGTGCCAGCAGTACCGGGACTAGGATCGCCGAGCAGTACTTC; cdr3_aa: CASSTGTRIAEQYF; v_call: TRBV28; j_call: TRBJ2-7; d_call: TRBD2; clone_size: .
cdr3_nt: TGTGCCAGCAGTTACGAGTCGGCAGCCCTTAGCTACGAGCAGTACTTC; cdr3_aa: CASSYESAALSYEQYF; v_call: TRBV6-5; j_call: TRBJ2-7; d_call: .; clone_size: many
cdr3_nt: TGCAGCGTGCTCCGGGGGCTGGAAGAGACCCAGTACTTC; cdr3_aa: CSVLRGLEETQYF; v_call: TRBV29-1; j_call: TRBJ2-5; d_call: .; clone_size: .
cdr3_nt: TGTGCCAGCAGTAAGCCGCCCGGGACAGGGACTGCAACTAATGAAAAACTGTTTTTT; cdr3_aa: CASSKPPGTGTATNEKLFF; v_call: TRBV6-6; j_call: TRBJ1-4; d_call: TRBD1; clone_size: .
cdr3_nt: TGCAGTGCCAAACCGCATCCGAGGACTAGCGGTAATGAGCAGTACTTC; cdr3_aa: CSAKPHPRTSGNEQYF; v_call: TRBV20-1; j_call: TRBJ2-7; d_call: TRBD2; clone_size: .
cdr3_nt: TGCGCCAGCAGCCCCAGCCTTGGCGAGCAGTACTTC; cdr3_aa: CASSPSLGEQYF; v_call: TRBV4-3; j_call: TRBJ2-7; d_call: .; clone_size: many
cdr3_nt: TGTGCCAGCAGCCAAGATTGGAACTCTGGAAACACCATATATTTT; cdr3_aa: CASSQDWNSGNTIYF; v_call: TRBV14; j_call: TRBJ1-3; d_call: .; clone_size: few
cdr3_nt: TGTGCCAGCAGCTTAGATCCTTCTTCCGGGACTAGCGGGGTGAGCGGGGAGCTGTTTTTT; cdr3_aa: CASSLDPSSGTSGVSGELFF; v_call: TRBV11-2; j_call: TRBJ2-2; d_call: TRBD2; clone_size: few
cdr3_nt: TGCGCCAGCAGCTCGGTACTAGCGAACACCTACGAGCAGTACTTC; cdr3_aa: CASSSVLANTYEQYF; v_call: TRBV5-1; j_call: TRBJ2-7; d_call: TRBD2; clone_size: many
cdr3_nt: TGTGCCACCAGTGAGAATCAGGGGGCCGGGGAGACCCAGTACTTC; cdr3_aa: CATSENQGAGETQYF; v_call: TRBV24-1; j_call: TRBJ2-5; d_call: TRBD1; clone_size: few
cdr3_nt: TGTGCCAGCAGCTTCTGGACGGACGAGTCCTACGAGCAGTACTTC; cdr3_aa: CASSFWTDESYEQYF; v_call: TRBV11-1; j_call: TRBJ2-7; d_call: .; clone_size: once
cdr3_nt: TGTGCCAGCAGCCGGACAGGGGCTGGAAACACCATATATTTT; cdr3_aa: CASSRTGAGNTIYF; v_call: TRBV27; j_call: TRBJ1-3; d_call: TRBD1; clone_size: few
cdr3_nt: TGTGCCACCCTGGCAAATCGGGACAGGGGTAAGCAGTACTTC; cdr3_aa: CATLANRDRGKQYF; v_call: TRBV28; j_call: TRBJ2-7; d_call: TRBD1; clone_size: many
cdr3_nt: TGCGCCAGCAGCCCCACAGGGTTGATCGGGGAGCTGTTTTTT; cdr3_aa: CASSPTGLIGELFF; v_call: TRBV4-1; j_call: TRBJ2-2; d_call: .; clone_size: .
cdr3_nt: TGTGCCAGCAGCTTGGAGGGCTGGGCCGGGGAGACCCAGTACTTC; cdr3_aa: CASSLEGWAGETQYF; v_call: TRBV5-4; j_call: TRBJ2-5; d_call: .; clone_size: many
cdr3_nt: TGTGCCATCAGTGTACAGCTACTTAACCTATACTTC; cdr3_aa: CAISVQLLNLYF; v_call: TRBV10-3; j_call: TRBJ2-7; d_call: .; clone_size: few
cdr3_nt: TGTGCCAGCAGACCCGCCCGGGGGGCAAATGAGCAGTTCTTC; cdr3_aa: CASRPARGANEQFF; v_call: TRBV7-2; j_call: TRBJ2-1; d_call: .; clone_size: many
cdr3_nt: TGCAGCGTTGTCTTTGGGGTTGGGAGAGGCGAGCAGTACTTC; cdr3_aa: CSVVFGVGRGEQYF; v_call: TRBV29-1; j_call: TRBJ2-7; d_call: .; clone_size: many
cdr3_nt: TGCAGCGTTGATGTGACAGGGAGGGATACGCAGTATTTT; cdr3_aa: CSVDVTGRDTQYF; v_call: TRBV29-1; j_call: TRBJ2-3; d_call: .; clone_size: .